This TCR beta chain was sequenced during a study of blood T cell repertoires in COVID-19. V was cut by 0 bases and J by 6 bases, with 12 bases left in between. There are 15 residues in the CDR3. Germline V gene sequence: CDR1 MNHEY, CDR2 SVGAGI. The table came from immunoSEQ multiplex PCR; TCRdb's copy has only in-frame clones and leaves some out. The table records about 120,000 clones, around 89% of them present only once. This clonotype originated in an older woman with COVID-19, enrolled during active disease. The sequencing sample was made of peripheral blood. V usage is TRBV6-5 and J usage is TRBJ2-1, with D possibly being TRBD1 (5 bases). Here the CDR3 DNA reads TGTGCCAGCAGTTACTCGCGGACACCTTCCAATGAGCAGTTCTTC. It translates to CASSYSRTPSNEQFF.